The rows below give T cell receptor beta chains drawn from one sample of a study of blood T cells in healthy people across ages. TCRdb itself ran the 5' RACE reads through MiXCR, one entry per CDR3 protein. The repertoire holds 550,000 to 750,000 distinct CDR3 sequences, under 25% seen once, with roughly 3.6% in the top ten. Sequencing used blood. The source is a man in his 70s in good health. Each CDR3 is given with its conserved first and last residue. Each record gives: V gene, D gene, J gene, clone size, CDR3 protein, CDR3 DNA. The D gene is left open where the match is weak. The size of a clone is reported for some rows only, either as once, few or many, or as a class for expanded clones.

>TRBV7-2|TRBD1|TRBJ1-2|once
CASSPTPGQGAGYTF
TGTGCCAGCAGCCCTACCCCGGGACAGGGAGCCGGCTACACCTTC
>TRBV6-2/TRBV6-3|TRBD2|TRBJ2-3|few
CASSSPGTSADTQYF
TGTGCCAGCAGTTCCCCCGGGACTAGCGCAGATACGCAGTATTTT
>TRBV27|TRBD1|TRBJ2-1|-
CASSLRDSPSSYNEQFF
TGTGCCAGCAGTTTACGGGACAGTCCGAGCTCCTACAATGAGCAGTTCTTC
>TRBV6-6|-|TRBJ1-5|-
CASSSILAGKDQPQHF
TGTGCCAGCAGTTCCATACTGGCAGGGAAGGATCAGCCCCAGCATTTT
>TRBV20-1|-|TRBJ1-5|-
CSASGQNNQPQHF
TGCAGTGCTTCTGGACAGAATAATCAGCCCCAGCATTTT
>TRBV6-5|-|TRBJ2-7|few
CASSLGWTGSYEQYF
TGTGCCAGCAGCCTTGGTTGGACCGGCTCCTACGAGCAGTACTTC
>TRBV6-2/TRBV6-3|TRBD2|TRBJ2-1|-
CATGRSSYNEQFF
TGTGCCACCGGGAGGAGCTCCTACAATGAGCAGTTCTTC
>TRBV7-3|-|TRBJ2-1|few
CASSLNGLLAADEQFF
TGTGCCAGCAGCTTAAATGGGTTGTTAGCCGCCGATGAGCAGTTCTTC
>TRBV30|TRBD2|TRBJ2-1|-
CAWSMGSGRVNQFF
TGTGCCTGGAGTATGGGTAGCGGGAGGGTAAACCAGTTCTTC
>TRBV7-8|-|TRBJ2-2|-
CASSFRGTNTGELFF
TGTGCCAGCAGTTTTCGAGGGACTAACACCGGGGAGCTGTTTTTT
>TRBV12-5|-|TRBJ1-2|few
CASGSALDGGLYGYTF
TGTGCTAGTGGTTCCGCGCTTGATGGGGGGCTATATGGCTACACCTTC
>TRBV6-1|-|TRBJ2-5|-
CASSDWGTPETQYF
TGTGCCAGCAGTGACTGGGGGACACCGGAGACCCAGTACTTC
>TRBV20-1|-|TRBJ2-1|-
CGARVLSGIGDEQFF
TGCGGTGCTAGAGTCCTTAGCGGAATCGGGGATGAGCAGTTCTTC
>TRBV20-1|-|TRBJ2-1|few
CSASERLLVEQFF
TGCAGTGCGTCAGAACGACTCTTGGTTGAGCAGTTCTTC
>TRBV6-5|-|TRBJ1-3|-
CASSPVNSGNTIYF
TGTGCCAGCAGCCCTGTCAACTCTGGAAACACCATATATTTT
>TRBV10-1|TRBD1|TRBJ2-3|few
CASSESVPGGSTDTQYF
TGCGCCAGCAGTGAGTCGGTCCCAGGGGGAAGCACAGATACGCAGTATTTT
>TRBV29-1|-|TRBJ2-5|-
CSVVTDQETQYF
TGCAGCGTTGTCACAGACCAAGAGACCCAGTACTTC
>TRBV30|-|TRBJ1-5|-
CAWSRPNQPQHF
TGTGCCTGGAGTAGGCCGAATCAGCCCCAGCATTTT
>TRBV28|-|TRBJ2-7|-
CASSPGREWDEQYF
TGTGCCAGCAGTCCCGGACGGGAATGGGACGAGCAGTACTTC
>TRBV4-3|TRBD2|TRBJ2-7|-
CASSQDPLSGRTSYEQYF
TGCGCCAGCAGCCAGGACCCTTTGAGCGGGAGAACGTCCTACGAGCAGTACTTC
>TRBV12-3/TRBV12-4|TRBD1|TRBJ2-6|few
CASSPGTDWANVLTF
TGTGCCAGCAGTCCGGGGACAGATTGGGCCAACGTCCTGACTTTC
>TRBV10-3|-|TRBJ2-5|few
CAISDGGSGETQYF
TGTGCCATCAGTGATGGAGGGAGCGGGGAGACCCAGTACTTC
>TRBV5-6|-|TRBJ2-1|few
CASSLGENEFF
TGTGCCAGCAGCTTGGGGGAGAACGAGTTCTTC
>TRBV7-2|TRBD2|TRBJ2-1|-
CASSFRAGGTYNEQFF
TGTGCCAGCAGCTTCCGAGCGGGAGGTACCTACAATGAGCAGTTCTTC